The next 26 T cell receptor beta chains were all read from a single sample in a study of blood T cell repertoires in COVID-19. Produced via immunoSEQ multiplex PCR; TCRdb's table is partial and in-frame only. This sample carries 110,000 or so clones, about four fifths of them seen once, and the ten largest clones take less than 9.5%. Sequencing used peripheral blood. These receptors were taken from a woman in her thirties or forties with acute or convalescent COVID-19.

This chain uses TRBV19 with TRBJ2-7; 14 bases agree with TRBD2. The CDR3 covers 16 residues. Germline V gene data show CDR1 as LNHDA and CDR2 as SQIVND (reference sequence). The V segment lost 5 bases and the J segment 4 bases; nucleotides outside the gene matches: 7. CDR3 coding DNA: TGTGCCAGTAGTGCGCGGACTAGCGGGGGGCTATACGAGCAGTACTTC. Translation: CASSARTSGGLYEQYF.

This clone appeared once. CDR3 in DNA: TGTGCCAGTAAGCGGACAGACAATGAGCAGTTCTTC. Amino acid sequence: CASKRTDNEQFF. The V gene is TRBV19, the J gene TRBJ2-1; D may be TRBD1 (6 bases). CDR3 size: 12 residues. V was pared by 7 bases and J by 5 bases, with 9 bases between. The germline V gene has CDR1 LNHDA and CDR2 SQIVND (reference sequence).

The V gene is TRBV5-4, the J gene TRBJ1-1; unclear D gene. V lost 4 bases and J 8 bases, leaving 18 bases between the germline ends. The CDR3 runs 14 residues. The V gene's germline CDR1 is SGHNT and CDR2 YYREEE (reference sequence). This CDR3 reads CASSQAAPPSEAFF. The DNA of the CDR3 is TGTGCCAGCAGCCAAGCCGCCCCCCCGTCCGAAGCTTTCTTT.

The chain joins TRBV30 to TRBJ2-1; the D is unclear. Trimming took off 2 bases at V and 5 bases at J, with 4 bases between the two ends. CDR3 length: 11 amino acids. Germline-derived CDR1 and CDR2 are GTSNPN and SVGIG (reference sequence). The CDR3 DNA reads TGTGCCTGGAGTCCGGACAATGAGCAGTTCTTC. Amino acid sequence: CAWSPDNEQFF.

The chain has TRBV6-2 or TRBV6-3 and TRBJ2-5; 13 positions agree with TRBD2. The trim removed 6 bases at V and 2 bases at J, leaving 9 bases unmatched. The CDR3 totals 17 residues. Germline CDR1 MNHEY, CDR2 SVGEGT. The CDR3 loop reads CASSPRLAGGWQETQYF. CDR3 DNA sequence: TGTGCCAGCAGCCCCCGACTAGCGGGGGGTTGGCAAGAGACCCAGTACTTC.

V gene TRBV19 combines with J gene TRBJ1-2; TRBD1 might be the D (5 bases). The length of the CDR3 is 13 residues. V was shortened by 3 bases and J by 2 bases, with 7 bases between the two germline ends. Germline-derived CDR1 and CDR2 are LNHDA and SQIVND (reference sequence). In DNA, the CDR3 is TGTGCCAGTAGTATGCGGGACAACTATGGCTACACCTTC. This gives the protein CASSMRDNYGYTF.

The chain employs TRBV7-9 and TRBJ1-1; unclear D gene. V gave up 5 bases and J gave up 9 bases, with 16 bases separating them. The CDR3 consists of 13 residues. Germline V gene lookup returns CDR1 SEHNR and CDR2 FQNEAQ (reference sequence). Here the CDR3 DNA reads TGTGCCAGCAGCCAGAGCCCCCGGGTCCAAGCTTTCTTT. Amino acid sequence: CASSQSPRVQAFF.

V and J are TRBV28 and TRBJ2-3, with D perhaps TRBD2 (5 bases). This CDR3 has 17 residues. Germline CDR1 is MDHEN and CDR2 is SYDVKM. Trimming removed 3 bases at V and 3 bases at J, with 19 bases between. This chain's CDR3 is CASSLGLVAGSTDTQYF. DNA of the CDR3: TGTGCCAGCAGTTTGGGTCTGGTCGCGGGTTCGACAGATACGCAGTATTTT.

The genes are TRBV5-5 and TRBJ2-1; possible D gene TRBD1, 7 bases. The germline V gene encodes CDR1 SGHKS and CDR2 YYEKEE (reference sequence). Deletions cut 10 bases from V and 6 bases from J, with 17 bases between. The CDR3 totals 13 residues. The CDR3 DNA is TGTGCCTTTCAGGGGGGCCAGGGCAATGAGCAGTTCTTC. Its translation is CAFQGGQGNEQFF.

This chain links TRBV12-3 or TRBV12-4 with TRBJ2-1, with 8 bases that match TRBD2. Trimming took 8 bases from V and 5 from J; bases not matched to a gene: 5. This CDR3 is built from 13 residues. Written as DNA, the CDR3 is TGTGCCAGCCACGGGGGACTAGACAATGAGCAGTTCTTC. Protein: CASHGGLDNEQFF.

The chain links TRBV5-5 to TRBJ1-6; D unresolved. Germline V gene data show CDR1 as SGHKS and CDR2 as YYEKEE (reference sequence). V lost 2 bases to trimming and J lost 0 bases, with 9 bases between them. The CDR3 covers 16 residues. The CDR3 sequence: CASSLGRRSYNSPLHF. CDR3 nucleotide sequence: TGTGCCAGCAGCTTAGGCAGGCGCTCCTATAATTCACCCCTCCACTTT.

This chain links TRBV7-9 with TRBJ2-1; the D is unclear. Germline assignment: CDR1 SEHNR and CDR2 FQNEAQ (reference sequence). CDR3 length: 14 residues. Between the trimmed V and J ends, which lost 3 bases and 0 bases, there was a span of 6 bases. The CDR3 region has the DNA TGTGCCAGCAGCTTTACGAGCTCCTACAATGAGCAGTTCTTC. Its protein product is CASSFTSSYNEQFF.

The rearrangement links TRBV6-6 to TRBJ2-1; a weak D match, TRBD2 (6 bases). The CDR3 contains 16 residues. Trimming took 4 bases from V and 4 from J, leaving 17 bases between them. Germline V CDR1 and CDR2: MNHNY, SVGAGI (reference sequence). CDR3 sequence: CASSSSGPRGYNEQFF. The CDR3 DNA follows: TGTGCCAGCAGTTCGAGCGGGCCCCGGGGGTACAATGAGCAGTTCTTC.

Here the CDR3 reads CASSLVGQGRYGYTF. The CDR3 region has the DNA TGCGCCAGCAGCTTGGTGGGACAGGGCCGTTATGGCTACACCTTC. This chain joins TRBV5-1 and TRBJ1-2, with 9 bases aligning to TRBD1. V trimming: 0 bases; J trimming: 5 bases; junction bases outside the gene matches: 5. There are 15 residues in the CDR3. Germline CDR1 is SGHRS and CDR2 is YFSETQ.

This chain links TRBV5-4 with TRBJ2-4, with TRBD1 matching over 7 bases. V trimming: 5 bases; J trimming: 3 bases; junction bases outside the gene matches: 11. The CDR3 runs to 16 residues. The germline gives CDR1 SGHNT, CDR2 YYREEE (reference sequence). The CDR3 loop reads CASSSPTGKDKNIQYF. In nucleotides, the CDR3 is TGTGCCAGCAGTTCCCCGACAGGGAAAGACAAAAACATTCAGTACTTC.

The chain recombines TRBV7-6 with TRBJ2-7, with TRBD2 matching over 11 bases. With V trimmed by 6 bases and J by 0 bases, 10 bases remained unmatched. CDR3 length: 17 residues. CDR1 is SGHVS, CDR2 FNYEAQ, per germline. The CDR3: CASSTTSGGSGSYEQYF. DNA for the CDR3: TGTGCCAGCAGTACTACTAGCGGGGGATCCGGCTCCTACGAGCAGTACTTC.

This clone occurred once. This chain links TRBV7-9 with TRBJ1-2; D unresolved. Germline assignment: CDR1 SEHNR and CDR2 FQNEAQ (reference sequence). V was trimmed by 1 base and J by 1 base, leaving 10 bases between them. CDR3 length equals 15 residues. The CDR3 DNA follows: TGTGCCAGCAGCTTAGGGCGGGTCGTTAACTATGGCTACACCTTC. Amino acids: CASSLGRVVNYGYTF.

The CDR3 reads CASSLGRTGNTGELFF. The CDR3 bases are TGTGCCAGCAGCTTGGGTAGGACAGGGAACACCGGGGAGCTGTTTTTT. J is TRBJ2-2 and V is TRBV5-8; 7 nucleotides match TRBD1. The V and J ends lost 0 bases and 1 base, in that order; junction bases with no gene match: 3. The germline gives CDR1 SGHTS, CDR2 YDEGEE. The CDR3 loop spans 16 amino acids.

The CDR3 region is CSVAYSGEAFF. As DNA, the CDR3 is TGCAGCGTTGCCTATTCGGGTGAAGCTTTCTTT. The chain carries TRBV29-1 and TRBJ1-1; D is ambiguous. The V and J ends lost 4 bases and 7 bases respectively, with 10 bases between them. Germline V gene sequence: CDR1 SQVTM, CDR2 ANQGSEA. The CDR3 covers 11 residues.

The CDR3 region has the DNA TGCGCCAGCAGCTTGGGGGCAGCAAACTATGGCTACACCTTC. Translating it yields CASSLGAANYGYTF. The chain combines TRBV5-1 with TRBJ1-2; D is unresolved. Per germline, CDR1 SGHRS and CDR2 YFSETQ. Trimming took 0 bases from V and 2 from J, leaving 8 bases between them. CDR3 length: 14 amino acids.

The DNA of the CDR3 is TGTGCCAGCAGCTTCGGAACTAGCGGGGGTTACAATGAGCAGTTCTTC. Encoded protein: CASSFGTSGGYNEQFF. The chain employs TRBV7-8 and TRBJ2-1; 11 positions match TRBD2. V lost 3 bases and J lost 4; bases outside the gene matches: 5. The germline CDR1 and CDR2 sequences are SGHVS and FQNEAQ. The CDR3 consists of 16 residues.

This clone was seen a handful of times. The chain combines TRBV6-2 or TRBV6-3 with TRBJ2-4, with TRBD2 identical over 10 bases. V lost 0 bases and J lost 1; bases outside the gene matches: 12. This CDR3 contains 20 residues. CDR1 MNHEY and CDR2 SVGEGT come from the germline V gene. CDR3 in amino acids: CASSYSPLAGAPEAKNIQYF. Written as DNA, the CDR3 is TGTGCCAGCAGTTACTCACCCCTAGCGGGGGCCCCCGAGGCCAAAAACATTCAGTACTTC.

J is TRBJ2-3 and V is TRBV3-1 (or the pseudogene TRBV3-2), with D possibly being TRBD1 (7 bases). The V end lost 2 bases, the J end lost 6 bases, and 21 bases lay between the germline ends. In germline, CDR1 is LGHDT, CDR2 YNNKEL (reference sequence). The CDR3 totals 17 residues. In nucleotides, the CDR3 is TGTGCCAGCAGCCAATCGACCCAGGGGGGCAAGGGGGATACGCAGTATTTT. Its protein is CASSQSTQGGKGDTQYF.

The CDR3 here is CASSLAQARSSGNTIYF. CDR3 nucleotides: TGTGCCAGCAGCTTGGCCCAGGCCCGAAGCTCTGGAAACACCATATATTTT. The chain has TRBV5-5 and TRBJ1-3; no firm D call. Germline values: CDR1 SGHKS, CDR2 YYEKEE (reference sequence). Between the trimmed V and J ends, which lost 0 bases and 0 bases, there was a span of 13 bases. The CDR3 extends over 17 amino acids.

The chain links TRBV19 to TRBJ1-6; TRBD1 matches at 8 bases. The trim removed 4 bases at V and 9 bases at J, leaving 11 bases unmatched. The CDR3 spans 16 residues. From germline, CDR1 is LNHDA and CDR2 SQIVND (reference sequence). The CDR3: CASSKRTGLFGSPLHF. The CDR3 region has the DNA TGTGCCAGTAGTAAAAGGACAGGGCTATTTGGTTCACCCCTCCACTTT.

This clone was counted a single time. V gene TRBV5-1 combines with J gene TRBJ1-6, with TRBD1 as a possible D gene (5 bases). V lost 0 bases, J lost 7 bases, and 8 bases lay in between. This CDR3 is 14 amino acids long. In germline, CDR1 is SGHRS, CDR2 YFSETQ. The CDR3 is CASSLGQSNSPLHF. In DNA form, the CDR3 reads TGCGCCAGCAGCTTGGGACAGTCGAATTCACCCCTCCACTTT.